This paragraph reports one T cell receptor (beta chain). This sample stems from a study of T cell responses to AZD1222 COVID-19 vaccine. The table came from immunoSEQ multiplex PCR; TCRdb's copy has only in-frame clones and leaves some out. The data contain about 170,000 clones, 70% to 90% of them singletons. CDR1 and CDR2 (germline): SGHAT, FQNNGV. The CDR3 is made up of 16 amino acids. Trimming took 1 base from V and 5 from J; bases not matched to a gene: 9. The sequencing used peripheral blood, collected on day 0 of AZD1222 vaccination. The receptor comes from an adult in good health. The J gene is TRBJ2-5, the V gene TRBV11-2, with 8 bases lining up with TRBD1. The DNA of the CDR3 is TGTGCCAGCAGCTTAGGATCAGGGGGCTCGGGGGAGACCCAGTACTTC. Translation: CASSLGSGGSGETQYF.